The sequence of this T cell receptor beta chain was determined in a study of T cells after yellow fever vaccination. For the study at large: The fractions with low cell numbers were processed using SMART-Seq v4 Ultra Low Input. Study conclusions and caveats: From the bulk population, abundant clonotypes could contaminate and appear within FACS-sorted repertoires.

This clonotype occurred many times. Its target is not known. V was shortened by 1 base and J by 4 bases, with 10 bases between the two germline ends. CDR1 and CDR2 from the germline V gene are SGHTA and FQGNSA. This CDR3 comprises 15 residues. The authors made TCR cDNA by 5'RACE template switching, adding a universal primer site and UMIs. TCRdb reprocessed the 5' RACE reads via MiXCR and lists one record per CDR3 protein. This table has some 350,000 distinct CDR3 sequences, roughly 4% appearing once. The sample in question was PBMCs, obtained 5 days after the yellow fever booster vaccination. The chain is built from TRBV7-2 and TRBJ2-2; tentatively, D is TRBD2 (5 bases). The clonotype originates from a young man who received the YFV17D yellow fever vaccine. The CDR3, as DNA: TGTGCCAGCAGCTTAGATCCTAGCCCCACCGGGGAGCTGTTTTTT. Its translation: CASSLDPSPTGELFF. The full variable domain, completed using reference TRBV7-2 and TRBJ2-2, is GAGVSQSPSNKVTEKGKDVELRCDPISGHTALYWYRQSLGQGLEFLIYFQGNSAPDKSGLPSDRFSAERTGGSVSTLTIQRTQQEDSAVYLCASSLDPSPTGELFFGEGSRLTVL.